A single T cell receptor beta chain is shown here with its context. Under the authors' procedure: The authors estimated nucleated cell counts from reference gene primer amplification. Using immunoSEQ multiplex PCR, the repertoire was profiled, and TCRdb retains in-frame clones only, with some absent. From that table come the V and J calls and clone size; the DNA was used to work out D and trimming. Here the sample spans 95,000 to 150,000 clones, around four fifths being singletons. The data originate from a study of blood T cell repertoires in COVID-19. Study-wide background: Italy, Spain and the United States were the sources of the convalescent and acute COVID-19 samples. From T cells, B-cell-depleted T cells, or PBMCs came the material, which was cDNA or gDNA.

One Seattle source followed patients from active infection through their disease course. The CDR3 is made up of 15 amino acids. From germline, CDR1 is SGDLS and CDR2 YYNGEE. V dropped 4 bases and J dropped 4; count of bases not matched to a gene: 6. Sequenced material: peripheral blood. This TCR derives from an elderly man with COVID-19, enrolled during active disease. This chain connects TRBV9 to TRBJ2-2; TRBD1 agrees at 8 bases. CDR3 protein: CASSKQGATTGELFF. In DNA form, the CDR3 reads TGTGCCAGCAGCAAGCAGGGGGCGACCACCGGGGAGCTGTTTTTT.